This T cell receptor beta chain originates from a study of shared clonotypes between healthy human individuals. There are 15 residues in the CDR3. V was trimmed by 5 bases and J by 4 bases, leaving 14 bases between them. CDR1 is SEHNR and CDR2 is FQNEAQ in the germline V gene (reference sequence). Here immunoSEQ multiplex PCR was the method, and the copy in TCRdb shows in-frame clones only, minus some. The sample includes about 2 million clones, 95% seen only once; the top ten take about 0.13%. The chain recombines TRBV7-9 with TRBJ1-4; D may be TRBD1 (6 bases). The specimen sequenced was naive CD4+ T cells sorted from blood. Sample subset: CD45RA+ positively selected. This receptor was taken from a man between 18 and 35 years old in good health. The CDR3 sequence: CASSKETGFNEKLFF. CDR3 bases: TGTGCCAGCAGCAAGGAGACAGGCTTTAATGAAAAACTGTTTTTT.